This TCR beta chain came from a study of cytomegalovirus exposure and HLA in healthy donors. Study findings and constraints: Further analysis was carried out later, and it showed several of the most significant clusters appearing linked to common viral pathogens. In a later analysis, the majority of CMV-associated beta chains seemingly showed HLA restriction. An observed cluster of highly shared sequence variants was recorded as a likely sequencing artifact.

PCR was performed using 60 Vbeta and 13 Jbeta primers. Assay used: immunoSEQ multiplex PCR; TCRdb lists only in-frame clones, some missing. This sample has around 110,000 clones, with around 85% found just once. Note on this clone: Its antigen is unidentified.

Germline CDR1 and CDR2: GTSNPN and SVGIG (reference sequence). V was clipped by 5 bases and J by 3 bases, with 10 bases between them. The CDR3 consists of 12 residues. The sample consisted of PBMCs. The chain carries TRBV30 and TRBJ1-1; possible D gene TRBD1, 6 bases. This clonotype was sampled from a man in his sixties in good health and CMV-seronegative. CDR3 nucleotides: TGTGCCTGGGGACAGTTTTACACTGAAGCTTTCTTT. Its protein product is CAWGQFYTEAFF.